The present TCR beta chain was sequenced within a study of shared clonotypes between healthy human individuals. Study findings and constraints: Naive CD4 clonotypes were shared across several donors at around 5%. Generally, naive subsets (rather than memory subsets) showed larger estimated richness.

Evenly divided among several immunoSEQ plates was the genomic DNA of each subset. The data were produced by immunoSEQ multiplex PCR, yet TCRdb's version contains in-frame clones alone and is incomplete. Of over 850,000 clones in the sample, about four fifths were seen once. Worth noting for this clone: Its specificity is unknown.

V was clipped by 2 bases and J by 6 bases, with 14 bases between them. CDR1 SGHVS and CDR2 FQNEAQ come from the germline V gene. The CDR3 length is 15 residues. This rearrangement joins TRBV7-8 to TRBJ2-1; weak D call: TRBD2 (6 bases). Specimen: memory CD4+ T cells from PBMCs. Subset reported: CD45RA-negative fraction. The TCR sequence derives from a man aged 18-30 years in good health. Some clones in this sample may be carry-over from other donors' samples. This CDR3 is CASSLWRELGNEQFF. In DNA form, the CDR3 reads TGTGCCAGCAGCTTATGGAGGGAGTTGGGCAATGAGCAGTTCTTC.